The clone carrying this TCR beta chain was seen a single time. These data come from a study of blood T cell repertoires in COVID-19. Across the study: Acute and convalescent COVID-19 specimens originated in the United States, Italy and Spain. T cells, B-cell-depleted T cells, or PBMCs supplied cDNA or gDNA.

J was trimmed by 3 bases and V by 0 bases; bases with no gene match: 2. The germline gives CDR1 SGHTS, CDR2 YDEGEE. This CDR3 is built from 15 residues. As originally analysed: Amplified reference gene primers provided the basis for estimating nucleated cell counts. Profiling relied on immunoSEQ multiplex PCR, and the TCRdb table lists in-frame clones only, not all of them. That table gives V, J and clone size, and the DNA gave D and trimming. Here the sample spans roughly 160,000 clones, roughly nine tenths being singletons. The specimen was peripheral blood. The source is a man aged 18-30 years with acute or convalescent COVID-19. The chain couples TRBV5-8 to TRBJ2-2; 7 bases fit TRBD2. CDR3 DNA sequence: TGTGCCAGCAGCTTGGAGGGAGGGTACACCGGGGAGCTGTTTTTT. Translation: CASSLEGGYTGELFF.